This passage covers 29 T cell receptor beta chains from one sample sequenced in a study of cytomegalovirus exposure and HLA in healthy donors. Assay used: immunoSEQ multiplex PCR; TCRdb lists only in-frame clones, some missing. The sample yields some 150,000 clones, roughly nine tenths seen once. The sample was PBMCs. All receptors derive from a woman aged 18 to 35 in good health and CMV-seropositive.

As concerns this clone: Other DNA variants within this sample encode the same CDR3. V usage is TRBV25-1 and J usage is TRBJ2-2; D is undetermined. CDR3 length equals 15 residues. V was clipped by 4 bases and J by 5 bases, with 14 bases between them. Germline loops: CDR1 MGHDK, CDR2 SYGVNS. The CDR3 coding sequence is TGTGCCAGCAGTGCTGGCTTAAAGAATACCGGGGAGCTGTTTTTT. This gives the protein CASSAGLKNTGELFF. Filled out from reference TRBV25-1 and TRBJ2-2, the complete variable domain reads EADIYQTPRYLVIGTGKKITLECSQTMGHDKMYWYQQDPGMELHLIHYSYGVNSTEKGDLSSESTVSRIRTEHFPLTLESARPSHTSQYLCASSAGLKNTGELFFGEGSRLTVL.

The rearrangement joins TRBV27 to TRBJ1-1; D remains ambiguous. The length of the CDR3 is 15 residues. Germline CDR1 and CDR2: MNHEY and SMNVEV (reference sequence). V was clipped by 8 bases and J by 1 base, with 17 bases between them. The DNA for the CDR3 is TGTGCCAGCTCGCTCTTGGGCTTGGGGAACACTGAAGCTTTCTTT. Its translation: CASSLLGLGNTEAFF.

This clone was counted once. The V gene is TRBV5-4, the J gene TRBJ2-3; a possible D gene is TRBD1 (6 bases). CDR3 length: 13 amino acids. The V end lost 4 bases, the J end lost 5 bases, and 11 bases lay between the germline ends. The germline gives CDR1 SGHNT, CDR2 YYREEE (reference sequence). CDR3 protein: CASSQDRQDTQYF. Written as DNA, the CDR3 is TGTGCCAGCAGCCAAGACAGGCAAGATACGCAGTATTTT.

This chain connects TRBV30 to TRBJ2-2, with TRBD2 matching over 14 bases. Looked up from germline, CDR1 is GTSNPN and CDR2 is SVGIG (reference sequence). Germline trimming cut 3 bases from V and 5 bases from J; bases unmatched to any gene: 2. This CDR3 comprises 15 residues. DNA for the CDR3: TGTGCCTGGAGGAGACTAGCGGGAGGGACCGGGGAGCTGTTTTTT. Translated: CAWRRLAGGTGELFF.

This sequence joins TRBV11-2 and TRBJ2-7; no clear D. Germline CDR1 is SGHAT and CDR2 is FQNNGV. The CDR3 is 12 residues long. Trimming cost V 2 bases and J 6 bases, with 8 bases left between them. The CDR3 sequence is CASSLMSGEQYF. The CDR3 DNA reads as TGTGCCAGCAGCTTAATGAGTGGCGAGCAGTACTTC.

This sequence joins TRBV30 and TRBJ2-3, with D maybe TRBD2 (5 bases). Germline CDR1 GTSNPN, CDR2 SVGIG (reference sequence). This CDR3 has 11 amino acids. The V end was cut by 3 bases, the J end by 4 bases, with 5 bases between. CDR3 residues: CAWREADTQYF. DNA for the CDR3: TGTGCCTGGAGGGAGGCAGATACGCAGTATTTT. Combining the CDR3 with reference TRBV30 and TRBJ2-3 gives the whole variable domain SQTIHQWPATLVQPVGSPLSLECTVEGTSNPNLYWYRQAAGRGLQLLFYSVGIGQISSEVPQNLSASRPQDRQFILSSKKLLLSDSGFYLCAWREADTQYFGPGTRLTVL.

V usage is TRBV5-1 and J usage is TRBJ2-7; TRBD1 matches at 7 bases. V was pared by 4 bases and J by 0 bases, with 10 bases of the junction left unmatched. The germline V gene has CDR1 SGHRS and CDR2 YFSETQ. CDR3 length: 16 amino acids. CDR3 amino acids: CASSQQPRDSSYEQYF. CDR3 sequence (DNA): TGCGCCAGCAGCCAACAGCCCCGGGACAGCTCCTACGAGCAGTACTTC. The variable domain in full, with the rest retrieved from reference TRBV5-1 and TRBJ2-7, is KAGVTQTPRYLIKTRGQQVTLSCSPISGHRSVSWYQQTPGQGLQFLFEYFSETQRNKGNFPGRFSGRQFSNSRSEMNVSTLELGDSALYLCASSQQPRDSSYEQYFGPGTRLTVT.

The genes are TRBV28 and TRBJ1-2; 7 bases map to TRBD1. CDR1 and CDR2 (germline): MDHEN, SYDVKM. CDR3 size: 13 residues. V shed 6 bases and J 4 bases; nucleotides not matched to a gene: 5. The CDR3 loop is CASRPGQIYGYTF. The DNA for the CDR3 is TGTGCCAGCAGACCGGGACAGATCTATGGCTACACCTTC.

The chain combines TRBV30 with TRBJ1-4; 8 nucleotides align to TRBD1. After removal of 0 bases from V and 5 bases from J, the junction contained 5 bases not matched to a gene. Germline CDR1 reads GTSNPN; CDR2 reads SVGIG (reference sequence). CDR3 size: 15 residues. CDR3 DNA sequence: TGTGCCTGGAGTGTACCCGGGACAGGCAATGAAAAACTGTTTTTT. Protein sequence: CAWSVPGTGNEKLFF.

The CDR3 nucleotides read TGTGCCAGCAACTATAAACCGGGGGAGACAGATACGCAGTATTTT. Amino acid sequence: CASNYKPGETDTQYF. The chain is built from TRBV5-4 and TRBJ2-3; D possibly corresponds to TRBD2 (6 bases). CDR1 and CDR2 from the germline V gene are SGHNT and YYREEE (reference sequence). CDR3 length equals 15 residues. V lost 6 bases, J lost 3 bases, and 17 bases lay in between.

The count of this clone is one. V is TRBV19 and J is TRBJ1-2; TRBD1 matches 10 bases. Germline V lookup: CDR1 LNHDA, CDR2 SQIVND (reference sequence). The CDR3 covers 14 residues. Germline trimming cut 10 bases from V and 3 bases from J; bases unmatched to any gene: 8. The CDR3 here is CATRDRGWYYGYTF. For the CDR3, the DNA is TGTGCCACTAGGGACAGGGGATGGTACTATGGCTACACCTTC.

V is TRBV11-1 and J is TRBJ2-1; D perhaps matches TRBD2 (5 bases). CDR1 and CDR2 (germline): SGHAT, FQDESV (reference sequence). The CDR3 is made up of 13 amino acids. Deletions cut 1 base from V and 7 bases from J, with 8 bases between. Here the CDR3 reads CASSLVGGNEQFF. CDR3 DNA: TGTGCCAGCAGCTTAGTGGGCGGGAATGAGCAGTTCTTC.

The V call is TRBV7-3, the J call TRBJ2-7, with 11 positions matching TRBD2. This CDR3 has 17 amino acids. Germline V CDR1 and CDR2: SGHTA, FQGTGA. Unmatched junction bases numbered 16, after V lost 5 bases and J lost 7 bases. Here the CDR3 reads CASSPTGGLADSGEQYF. CDR3 in DNA: TGTGCCAGCAGCCCCACCGGGGGACTAGCGGATAGCGGGGAGCAGTACTTC.

V gene TRBV7-9 combines with J gene TRBJ2-2, with no clear D. Germline-derived CDR1 and CDR2 are SEHNR and FQNEAQ (reference sequence). The V and J ends lost 0 bases and 5 bases respectively, with 4 bases between them. This CDR3 is 13 amino acids long. CDR3 DNA sequence: TGTGCCAGCAGCTTAGCCCTTACCGGGGAGCTGTTTTTT. Translating gives CASSLALTGELFF. The variable domain in full, with the rest retrieved from reference TRBV7-9 and TRBJ2-2, is DTGVSQNPRHKITKRGQNVTFRCDPISEHNRLYWYRQTLGQGPEFLTYFQNEAQLEKSRLLSDRFSAERPKGSFSTLEIQRTEQGDSAMYLCASSLALTGELFFGEGSRLTVL.

J is TRBJ2-5 and V is TRBV19; the D gene is possibly TRBD2 (6 bases). Germline-derived CDR1 and CDR2 are LNHDA and SQIVND (reference sequence). Trimming cost V 4 bases and J 3 bases, with 6 bases left between them. This CDR3 is built from 12 residues. The CDR3: CASSRTKETQYF. For the CDR3, the DNA is TGTGCCAGTAGTAGGACTAAAGAGACCCAGTACTTC.

V and J are TRBV5-1 and TRBJ1-3; 8 positions agree with TRBD1. Germline V gene lookup returns CDR1 SGHRS and CDR2 YFSETQ. This CDR3 region has 16 residues. Trimming took 0 bases from V and 1 from J; bases not matched to a gene: 3. The CDR3 protein is CASSLDRGRSGNTIYF. The CDR3 nucleotides read TGCGCCAGCAGCTTGGACAGGGGGAGGTCTGGAAACACCATATATTTT.

V gene TRBV4-2 combines with J gene TRBJ2-7, with TRBD2 matching 7 bases. The V and J ends lost 1 base and 4 bases, in that order; junction bases with no gene match: 4. The CDR3 has 14 amino acids. Per germline, CDR1 LGHNA and CDR2 YNFKEQ. CDR3: CASSQVAGAYEQYF. The CDR3 nucleotides are TGTGCCAGCAGCCAAGTTGCGGGAGCGTACGAGCAGTACTTC.

The rearrangement uses TRBV10-3 and TRBJ2-1; 9 bases are a match to TRBD2. This CDR3 comprises 15 residues. Trimming at V came to 3 bases and at J to 8 bases, leaving 8 bases not matched to a gene. Per the germline V gene, CDR1 is ENHRY and CDR2 is SYGVKD. The CDR3 loop reads CAISEQAGGLDEQFF. As DNA, the CDR3 is TGTGCCATCAGTGAACAAGCGGGAGGCTTAGATGAGCAGTTCTTC.

This clone was counted only a few times. This chain uses TRBV11-3 with TRBJ2-7, with 11 positions matching TRBD1. V was clipped by 5 bases and J by 2 bases; unmatched bases: 8. The CDR3 runs to 16 residues. Germline V gene sequence: CDR1 SGHNT, CDR2 YENEEA. The CDR3 DNA sequence: TGTGCCAGCAGCGGGGGCTCGGGACAGGGGGCCTACGAGCAGTACTTC. Translated, it gives CASSGGSGQGAYEQYF.

V usage is TRBV2 and J usage is TRBJ2-3, with D perhaps matching TRBD2 (6 bases). The germline V and J ends were trimmed by 8 bases and 0 bases, with 12 bases remaining between them. Germline V gene sequence: CDR1 SNHLY, CDR2 FYNNEI. The CDR3 runs to 14 residues. CDR3 loop: CASRDWSSTDTQYF. The CDR3 nucleotides are TGTGCCAGCCGGGACTGGTCTAGCACAGATACGCAGTATTTT.

This clone has just one count. The chain carries TRBV9 and TRBJ2-1, with 14 bases aligning to TRBD2. The CDR3 is 16 residues long. Germline lookup yields CDR1 SGDLS and CDR2 YYNGEE. The J segment lost 8 bases and the V segment lost 0 bases, leaving 4 bases of the junction unmatched. In DNA, the CDR3 is TGTGCCAGCAGCGTAGCCGGGACTAGCGGGAGCTATGAGCAGTTCTTC. As protein: CASSVAGTSGSYEQFF.

This clone occurred once. The chain has TRBV4-1 and TRBJ1-1; no firm D call. The CDR3 is 14 residues long. V shed 6 bases and J shed 0 bases, with 11 bases lying between them. Germline V gene sequence: CDR1 MGHRA, CDR2 YSYEKL. CDR3 in DNA: TGCGCCAGCAGTGAGGTGGGTATGAACACTGAAGCTTTCTTT. The encoded protein is CASSEVGMNTEAFF.

The rearrangement links TRBV28 to TRBJ2-3, with TRBD1 matching 9 bases. V dropped 6 bases and J dropped 4; count of bases not matched to a gene: 8. CDR3 length: 15 residues. Looked up from germline, CDR1 is MDHEN and CDR2 is SYDVKM. CDR3 sequence: CASSLGQGSADTQYF. The CDR3 DNA reads as TGTGCCAGCAGCTTGGGACAGGGAAGCGCAGATACGCAGTATTTT.

The V gene is TRBV18, the J gene TRBJ1-5; D not certain. Germline-derived CDR1 and CDR2 are KGHSH and LQKENI. V was clipped by 2 bases and J by 0 bases, with 8 bases between them. The CDR3 length is 15 residues. The CDR3 reads CASSPAGNSNQPQHF. CDR3 nucleotides: TGTGCCAGCTCACCAGCAGGCAATAGCAATCAGCCCCAGCATTTT.

The rearrangement uses TRBV5-6 and TRBJ2-7; TRBD1 matches 7 bases. In germline, CDR1 is SGHDT, CDR2 YYEEEE. The length of the CDR3 is 13 residues. With 3 bases clipped from V and 4 bases from J, the junction kept 4 bases outside the gene matches. CDR3 loop: CASSWGQLYEQYF. The CDR3, as DNA: TGTGCCAGCAGCTGGGGACAGTTATACGAGCAGTACTTC.

The genes are TRBV7-9 and TRBJ2-3; the D is unclear. The V end lost 7 bases, the J end lost 4 bases, and 30 bases lay between the germline ends. Germline-derived CDR1 and CDR2 are SEHNR and FQNEAQ (reference sequence). CDR3 size: 19 residues. The CDR3 sequence is CASTIESPPLLSSADTQYF. The CDR3 DNA follows: TGTGCCAGCACCATAGAGTCTCCGCCCTTACTTTCTTCTGCAGATACGCAGTATTTT.

The J gene is TRBJ2-2, the V gene TRBV9; no clear D gene. The germline V gene has CDR1 SGDLS and CDR2 YYNGEE. V lost 0 bases and J lost 1, with 4 bases in between. The CDR3 sequence is 14 residues long. CDR3 protein: CASSVVQNTGELFF. The CDR3 DNA sequence: TGTGCCAGCAGCGTAGTCCAGAACACCGGGGAGCTGTTTTTT.

Concerning this clone itself: This specimen includes other DNA sequences encoding the same CDR3. The V and J genes are TRBV5-1 and TRBJ2-7; 9 positions agree with TRBD1. The trim removed 3 bases at V and 2 bases at J, leaving 3 bases unmatched. This CDR3 comprises 14 residues. Germline V gives CDR1 SGHRS, CDR2 YFSETQ. The CDR3, as DNA: TGCGCCAGCAGCTCGGGACAGGGACCCTACGAGCAGTACTTC. It specifies CASSSGQGPYEQYF.

The genes are TRBV4-1 and TRBJ2-5, with D possibly TRBD2 on 5 matching bases. This CDR3 spans 13 amino acids. With 5 bases removed from V and 4 bases from J, the gap between germline ends came to 11 bases. Germline CDR1 is MGHRA and CDR2 is YSYEKL. In nucleotides, the CDR3 is TGCGCCAGCAGCAGTGGGAGAGGAGAGACCCAGTACTTC. Translated, it gives CASSSGRGETQYF.